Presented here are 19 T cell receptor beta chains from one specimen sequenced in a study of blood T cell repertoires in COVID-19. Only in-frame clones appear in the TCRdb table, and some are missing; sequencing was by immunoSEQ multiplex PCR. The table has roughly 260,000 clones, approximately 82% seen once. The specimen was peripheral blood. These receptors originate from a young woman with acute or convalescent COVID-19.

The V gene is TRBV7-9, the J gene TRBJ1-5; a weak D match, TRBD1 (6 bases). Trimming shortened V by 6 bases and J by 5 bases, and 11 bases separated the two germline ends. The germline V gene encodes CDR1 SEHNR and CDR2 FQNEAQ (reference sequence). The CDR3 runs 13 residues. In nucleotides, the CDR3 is TGTGCCAGCAGTCGACAGGTCGATCAGCCCCAGCATTTT. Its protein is CASSRQVDQPQHF. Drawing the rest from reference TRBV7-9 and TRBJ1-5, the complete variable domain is DTGVSQNPRHKITKRGQNVTFRCDPISEHNRLYWYRQTLGQGPEFLTYFQNEAQLEKSRLLSDRFSAERPKGSFSTLEIQRTEQGDSAMYLCASSRQVDQPQHFGDGTRLSIL.

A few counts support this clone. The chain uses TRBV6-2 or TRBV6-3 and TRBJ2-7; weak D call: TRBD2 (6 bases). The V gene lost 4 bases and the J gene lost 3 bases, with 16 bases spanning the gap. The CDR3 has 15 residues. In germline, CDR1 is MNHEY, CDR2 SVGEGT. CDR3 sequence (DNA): TGTGCCAGCAGTTTTTGGGCCTCGGGAGACTACGAGCAGTACTTC. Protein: CASSFWASGDYEQYF.

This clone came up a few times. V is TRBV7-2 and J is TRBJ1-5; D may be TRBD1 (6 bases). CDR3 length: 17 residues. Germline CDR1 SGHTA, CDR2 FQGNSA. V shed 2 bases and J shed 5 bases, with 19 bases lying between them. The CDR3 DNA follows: TGTGCCAGCAGCTTATCTTACCGGGGCAGGGGAGATCAGCCCCAGCATTTT. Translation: CASSLSYRGRGDQPQHF.

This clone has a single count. CDR3 amino acids: CASSEAGTGERSTQYF. The DNA for the CDR3 is TGCGCCAGCAGTGAAGCCGGGACAGGGGAACGGAGTACGCAGTATTTT. The chain uses TRBV10-1 and TRBJ2-3, with 10 positions matching TRBD1. Germline CDR1 and CDR2: WNHNN and SYGVQD (reference sequence). V shed 3 bases and J 8 bases; nucleotides not matched to a gene: 11. This CDR3 comprises 16 residues.

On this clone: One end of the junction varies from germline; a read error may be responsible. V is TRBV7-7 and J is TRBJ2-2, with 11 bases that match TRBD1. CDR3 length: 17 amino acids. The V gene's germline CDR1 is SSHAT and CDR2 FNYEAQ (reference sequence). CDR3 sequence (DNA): TGTGCTAGCAGCCCCAGAGGGGGACAGGGGGTCACCGGGGAGCTGTTTTTT. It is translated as CASSPRGGQGVTGELFF.

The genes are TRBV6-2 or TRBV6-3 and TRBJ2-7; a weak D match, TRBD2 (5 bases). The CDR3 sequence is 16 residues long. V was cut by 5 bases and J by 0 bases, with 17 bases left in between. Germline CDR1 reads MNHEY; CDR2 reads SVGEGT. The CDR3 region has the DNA TGTGCCAGCAGTCGGTCTCGGGAAAGGGACTCCTACGAGCAGTACTTC. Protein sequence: CASSRSRERDSYEQYF.

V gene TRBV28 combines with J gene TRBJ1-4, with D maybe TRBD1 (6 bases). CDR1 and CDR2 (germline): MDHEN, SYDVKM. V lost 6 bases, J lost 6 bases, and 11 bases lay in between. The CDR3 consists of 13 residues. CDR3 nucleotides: TGTGCCAGCAGGTTACAGGGCTATGAAAAACTGTTTTTT. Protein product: CASRLQGYEKLFF.

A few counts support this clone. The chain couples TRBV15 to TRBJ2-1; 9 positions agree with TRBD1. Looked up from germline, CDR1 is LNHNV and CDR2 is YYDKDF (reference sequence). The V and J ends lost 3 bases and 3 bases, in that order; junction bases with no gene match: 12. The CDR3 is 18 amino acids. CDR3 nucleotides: TGTGCCACCAGCAGGGGCCTTACCGGGACAGGGAACTACAATGAGCAGTTCTTC. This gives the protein CATSRGLTGTGNYNEQFF.

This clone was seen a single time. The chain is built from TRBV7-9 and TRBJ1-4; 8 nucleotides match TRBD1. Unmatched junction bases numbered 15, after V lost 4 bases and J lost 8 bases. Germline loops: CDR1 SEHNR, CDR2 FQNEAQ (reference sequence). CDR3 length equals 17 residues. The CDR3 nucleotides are TGTGCCAGCAGCTCACCCTTTTTGACAGGGGCGCGGGAAAAACTGTTTTTT. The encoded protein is CASSSPFLTGAREKLFF.

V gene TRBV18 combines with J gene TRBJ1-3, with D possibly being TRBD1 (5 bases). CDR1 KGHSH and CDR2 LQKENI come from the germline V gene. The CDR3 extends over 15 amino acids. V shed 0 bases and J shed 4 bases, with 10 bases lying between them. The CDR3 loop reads CASSPPTGLGNTIYF. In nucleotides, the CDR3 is TGTGCCAGCTCACCACCCACAGGCTTAGGAAACACCATATATTTT.

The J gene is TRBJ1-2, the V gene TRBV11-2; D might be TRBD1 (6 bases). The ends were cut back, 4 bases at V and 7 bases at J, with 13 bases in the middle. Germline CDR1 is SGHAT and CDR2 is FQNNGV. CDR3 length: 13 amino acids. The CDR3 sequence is CASSSRGYGGYTF. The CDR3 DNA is TGTGCCAGCAGCTCGAGGGGGTACGGTGGCTACACCTTC.

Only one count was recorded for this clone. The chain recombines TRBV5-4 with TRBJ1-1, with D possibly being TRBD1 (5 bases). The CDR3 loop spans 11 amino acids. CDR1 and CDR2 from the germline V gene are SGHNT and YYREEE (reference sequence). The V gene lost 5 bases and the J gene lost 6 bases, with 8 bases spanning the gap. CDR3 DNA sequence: TGTGCCAGCAGGGGGGGATCTGAAGCTTTCTTT. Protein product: CASRGGSEAFF.

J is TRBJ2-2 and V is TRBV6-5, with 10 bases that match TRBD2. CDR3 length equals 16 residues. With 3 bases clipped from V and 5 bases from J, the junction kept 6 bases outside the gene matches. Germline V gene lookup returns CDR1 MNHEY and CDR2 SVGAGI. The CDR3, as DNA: TGTGCCAGCAGTTATCTAGCGGGAGAGGGGACCGGGGAGCTGTTTTTT. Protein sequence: CASSYLAGEGTGELFF.

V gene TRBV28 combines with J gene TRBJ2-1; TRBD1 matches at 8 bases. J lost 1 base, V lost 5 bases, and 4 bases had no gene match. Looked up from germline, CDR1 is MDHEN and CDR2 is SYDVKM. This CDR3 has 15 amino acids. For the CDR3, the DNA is TGTGCCAGCAGTCCCTGGACAGGGTCCTACAATGAGCAGTTCTTC. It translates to CASSPWTGSYNEQFF.

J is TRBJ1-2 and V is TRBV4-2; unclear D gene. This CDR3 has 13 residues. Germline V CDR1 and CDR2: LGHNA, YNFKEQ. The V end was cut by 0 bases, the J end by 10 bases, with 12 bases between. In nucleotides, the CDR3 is TGTGCCAGCAGCCAAGATTCCCAACAAGACTACACCTTC. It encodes CASSQDSQQDYTF.

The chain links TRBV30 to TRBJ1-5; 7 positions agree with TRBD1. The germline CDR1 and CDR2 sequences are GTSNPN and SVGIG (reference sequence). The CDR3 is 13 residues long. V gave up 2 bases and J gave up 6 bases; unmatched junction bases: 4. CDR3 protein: CAWSTGASQPQHF. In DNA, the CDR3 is TGTGCCTGGAGTACAGGGGCAAGTCAGCCCCAGCATTTT.

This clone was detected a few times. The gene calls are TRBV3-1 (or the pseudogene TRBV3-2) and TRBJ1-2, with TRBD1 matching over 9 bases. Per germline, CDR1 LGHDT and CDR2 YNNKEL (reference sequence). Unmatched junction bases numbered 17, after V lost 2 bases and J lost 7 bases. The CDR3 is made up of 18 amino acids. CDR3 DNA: TGTGCCAGCAGCCAAAACTCATGGGGAGGAACAGGGGGCGGTGGCTACACCTTC. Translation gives CASSQNSWGGTGGGGYTF.

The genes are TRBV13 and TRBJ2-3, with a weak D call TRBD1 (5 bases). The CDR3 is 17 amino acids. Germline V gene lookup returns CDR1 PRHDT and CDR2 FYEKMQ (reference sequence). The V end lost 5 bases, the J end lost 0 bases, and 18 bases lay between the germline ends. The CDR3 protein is CASSAQGARASTDTQYF. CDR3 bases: TGTGCCAGCAGCGCCCAAGGGGCCCGGGCTAGCACAGATACGCAGTATTTT.

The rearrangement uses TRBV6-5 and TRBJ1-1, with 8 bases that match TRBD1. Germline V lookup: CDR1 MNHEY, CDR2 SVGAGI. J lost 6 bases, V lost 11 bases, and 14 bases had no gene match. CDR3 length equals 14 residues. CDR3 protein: CAARQGTRYPEAFF. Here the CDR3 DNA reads TGTGCCGCTAGACAGGGGACGAGGTACCCTGAAGCTTTCTTT.